A single sample is the source of the 3 T cell receptor beta chains below, sequenced in a study of Graves' ophthalmopathy and Graves' hyperthyroidism. Amplified material comprised TCR beta CDR3 regions derived from RNA transcripts. First-round RT-PCR relied on HTBI primers, and a second-round multiplex PCR came next. TCRdb recomputed calls from the multiplex PCR reads with MiXCR, one row per CDR3 protein. The table includes roughly 700,000 distinct CDR3 sequences, around 40% detected once. Sequencing was carried out using peripheral blood. The origin of the receptors is an adult man with Graves' ophthalmopathy.

Comments on this clonotype: Compared with germline, one end of the junction differs, possibly owing to a read error. The chain joins TRBV10-2 to TRBJ2-7; D may correspond to TRBD1 or TRBD2 (5 bases each). The V gene's germline CDR1 is WSHSY and CDR2 SAAADI. There are 15 residues in the CDR3. Here the CDR3 DNA reads TGTACCAGCAGTTACTCGGGAACAGGCTCCTACGAGCAGTACTTC. This gives the protein CTSSYSGTGSYEQYF.

The table lists this clonotype with many counts. For the CDR3, the DNA is TGTGCCATCAGTGGGCAGGGGGGCACTGAAGCTTTCTTT. Translated, it gives CAISGQGGTEAFF. The chain joins TRBV10-3 to TRBJ1-1; TRBD1 matches at 7 bases. The CDR3 loop spans 13 amino acids. Germline CDR1 reads ENHRY; CDR2 reads SYGVKD. V was pared by 4 bases and J by 4 bases, with 3 bases of the junction left unmatched.

For this clonotype: This may arise from a read error, as a much more abundant clone is one base away. The CDR3 end shows no conserved phenylalanine or tryptophan, and so a read error is likely. V gene TRBV7-3 combines with J gene TRBJ1-1; D is unresolved. The CDR3 contains 12 residues. Trimming pared 2 bases from V and 7 bases from J, leaving 8 bases between. Germline CDR1 reads SGHTA; CDR2 reads FQGTGA. CDR3 protein: CASSLDRVEAFI. CDR3 bases: TGTGCCAGCAGCTTAGATAGGGTTGAAGCTTTCATT.